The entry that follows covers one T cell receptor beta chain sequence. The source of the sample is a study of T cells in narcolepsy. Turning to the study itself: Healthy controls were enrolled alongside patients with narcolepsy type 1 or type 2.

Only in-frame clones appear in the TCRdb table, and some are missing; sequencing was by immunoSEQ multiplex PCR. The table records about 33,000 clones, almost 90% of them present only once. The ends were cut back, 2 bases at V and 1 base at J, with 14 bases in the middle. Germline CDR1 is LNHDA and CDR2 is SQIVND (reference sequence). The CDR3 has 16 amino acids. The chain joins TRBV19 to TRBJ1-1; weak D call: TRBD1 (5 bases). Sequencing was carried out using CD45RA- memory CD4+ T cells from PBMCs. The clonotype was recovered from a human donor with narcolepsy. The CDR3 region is CASSIRQPFGNTEAFF. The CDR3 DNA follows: TGTGCCAGTAGTATAAGACAGCCCTTCGGGAACACTGAAGCTTTCTTT.